Shown below are 9 T cell receptor beta chains from a single sample sequenced in a study of T cells expressing NK-cell markers. TCRdb re-called the 5' RACE reads, yielding one record per CDR3 amino acid sequence without DNA. In all, the sample yields some 150,000 distinct CDR3 sequences. The material sequenced was blood T cells: a sorted CD56 or NKG2C T cell subset, CD4+ or CD8+ T cells, or bulk PBMC T cells (not recorded which). The receptors here all came from a man between 18 and 35 years old in good health.

This chain joins TRBV27 and TRBJ2-7; TCRdb proposes TRBD2, but this gene call is untestable without DNA. The length of the CDR3 is 16 residues. CDR1 and CDR2 (germline): MNHEY, SMNVEV (reference sequence). The CDR3 sequence is CASSPTRVRESEEQYF.

This rearrangement joins TRBV30 to TRBJ2-1. CDR3 size: 12 residues. From germline, CDR1 is GTSNPN and CDR2 SVGIG (reference sequence). The CDR3 spells CAWNTDNNEQFF.

The chain uses TRBV14 and TRBJ2-3; checking the TCRdb D call of TRBD1 is not possible without DNA. The CDR3 is 15 amino acids. The germline V gene encodes CDR1 SGHDN and CDR2 FVKESK. The CDR3 loop is CASSLDRMNPDTQYF.

CDR3: CSVETAILQETQYF. The chain uses TRBV29-1 and TRBJ2-5. Germline V gene sequence: CDR1 SQVTM, CDR2 ANQGSEA. The CDR3 is 14 residues long.

The J gene is TRBJ2-1, the V gene TRBV20-1. This CDR3 has 11 amino acids. Germline assignment: CDR1 DFQATT and CDR2 SNEGSKA (reference sequence). The CDR3 loop is CSARDSNEQFF.

The CDR3 sequence is CASSYPGQGMEQYF. The chain uses TRBV6-5 and TRBJ2-7; the D gene TCRdb calls, TRBD1, cannot be checked with no DNA. From germline, CDR1 is MNHEY and CDR2 SVGAGI. The CDR3 has 14 amino acids.

The CDR3 is CASLGGTGGNTDTQYF. J is TRBJ2-3 and V is TRBV12-3 or TRBV12-4; TCRdb selects TRBD1, and the lack of DNA leaves this call unchecked. CDR3 length: 16 amino acids.

The chain couples TRBV12-3 or TRBV12-4 to TRBJ2-5; TCRdb lists TRBD2, though no DNA is available to test this call. This CDR3 has 18 residues. CDR3 sequence reads: CASSLGTETGAGEETQYF.

The chain's CDR3 is CASSAGLVDTQYF. The rearrangement links TRBV25-1 to TRBJ2-3; without DNA, the TCRdb call of TRBD2 cannot be checked. CDR3 length: 13 amino acids. Germline loops: CDR1 MGHDK, CDR2 SYGVNS.